The 27 T cell receptor beta chains listed next were all sequenced from one sample in a study of cytomegalovirus exposure and HLA in healthy donors. Researchers ran the PCR with 60 Vbeta and 13 Jbeta primers. Sequenced by immunoSEQ multiplex PCR; TCRdb stores in-frame clones only, minus some. Of some 110,000 clones in the sample, about 76% were seen once. The material sequenced was PBMCs. These receptors were collected from a man younger than 40 in good health and CMV-seropositive.

This clone came up once. The chain joins TRBV9 to TRBJ1-2; D remains unclear. Trimming stripped 0 bases from V and 4 bases from J, with 10 bases between. The germline CDR1 and CDR2 sequences are SGDLS and YYNGEE. The CDR3 loop spans 14 amino acids. CDR3 amino acids: CASSVATASYGYTF. CDR3 coding DNA: TGTGCCAGCAGCGTAGCCACAGCCTCCTATGGCTACACCTTC.

The V call is TRBV19, the J call TRBJ1-2; D ambiguous. Germline CDR1 LNHDA, CDR2 SQIVND (reference sequence). V gave up 3 bases and J gave up 4 bases, with 15 bases separating them. The CDR3 runs 15 residues. The CDR3 bases are TGTGCCAGTAGTATTGGGCCTGCTGCTCCCTATGGCTACACCTTC. Translating it yields CASSIGPAAPYGYTF.

The gene calls are TRBV27 and TRBJ2-3; D may be TRBD2 (5 bases). The CDR3 extends over 16 amino acids. Germline lookup yields CDR1 MNHEY and CDR2 SMNVEV (reference sequence). V lost 2 bases, J lost 0 bases, and 12 bases lay in between. The CDR3 protein is CASSLGRAASTDTQYF. The DNA of the CDR3 is TGTGCCAGCAGTTTAGGGCGAGCGGCTAGCACAGATACGCAGTATTTT.

V and J are TRBV27 and TRBJ2-1; 14 nucleotides agree with TRBD2. Germline lookup yields CDR1 MNHEY and CDR2 SMNVEV (reference sequence). There are 17 residues in the CDR3. The J segment lost 10 bases and the V segment lost 3 bases, leaving 11 bases of the junction unmatched. In DNA, the CDR3 is TGTGCCAGCAGTTTGGTGACTAGCGGGGGGGCCGAACACGAGCAGTTCTTC. This gives the protein CASSLVTSGGAEHEQFF.

This rearrangement joins TRBV23-1 to TRBJ2-3; 7 bases are a match to TRBD2. TRBV23-1 is classed as an ORF, of uncertain function. The CDR3 has 19 amino acids. V gave up 0 bases and J gave up 6 bases; unmatched junction bases: 18. Written as DNA, the CDR3 is TGCGCCAGCAGTCAATCCCTCTATCGCGGGGGATCCGACGGGGATACGCAGTATTTT. Amino acids: CASSQSLYRGGSDGDTQYF.

The chain employs TRBV6-5 and TRBJ2-7; 7 bases fit TRBD1. Trimming removed 3 bases from V and 2 bases from J; junction bases left unmatched: 4. The CDR3 contains 14 residues. Germline assignment: CDR1 MNHEY and CDR2 SVGAGI. This chain's CDR3 is CASSYRDRPYEQYF. As DNA, the CDR3 is TGTGCCAGCAGTTATCGGGACAGACCCTACGAGCAGTACTTC.

The chain combines TRBV7-9 with TRBJ2-2; perhaps TRBD2 as D (6 bases). The CDR3 loop spans 16 amino acids. Trimming removed 4 bases at V and 3 bases at J, with 15 bases between. The germline V gene has CDR1 SEHNR and CDR2 FQNEAQ (reference sequence). The CDR3 bases are TGTGCCAGCAGCTCCGTCCCGGGACTCTACACCGGGGAGCTGTTTTTT. It specifies CASSSVPGLYTGELFF.

The rearrangement joins TRBV2 to TRBJ2-5; D is ambiguous. The CDR3 runs to 13 residues. V lost 6 bases and J 2 bases, leaving 10 bases between the germline ends. Per germline, CDR1 SNHLY and CDR2 FYNNEI. CDR3 in DNA: TGTGCCAGCAGCGCTCTAGATCAAGAGACCCAGTACTTC. This translates into CASSALDQETQYF. The full variable domain, completed using reference TRBV2 and TRBJ2-5, is EPEVTQTPSHQVTQMGQEVILRCVPISNHLYFYWYRQILGQKVEFLVSFYNNEISEKSEIFDDQFSVERPDGSNFTLKIRSTKLEDSAMYFCASSALDQETQYFGPGTRLLVL.

This rearrangement joins TRBV19 to TRBJ2-2; no clear D. Germline V CDR1 and CDR2: LNHDA, SQIVND (reference sequence). The CDR3 totals 14 residues. V gave up 3 bases and J gave up 6 bases, with 11 bases separating them. This chain's CDR3 is CASSIHLRAGELFF. In nucleotides, the CDR3 is TGTGCCAGTAGTATCCACCTCCGGGCCGGGGAGCTGTTTTTT. The whole variable domain, remainder taken from reference TRBV19 and TRBJ2-2, is DGGITQSPKYLFRKEGQNVTLSCEQNLNHDAMYWYRQDPGQGLRLIYYSQIVNDFQKGDIAEGYSVSREKKESFPLTVTSAQKNPTAFYLCASSIHLRAGELFFGEGSRLTVL.

In the case of this clone: At one boundary the junction diverges from the germline segment, which might be a read error. The V call is TRBV7-2, the J call TRBJ1-2; D remains unclear. The germline CDR1 and CDR2 sequences are SGHTA and FQGNSA. The CDR3 runs 13 residues. The CDR3: CASSAGQDYGYPF. In DNA, the CDR3 is TGTGCCAGCAGCGCGGGCCAAGACTATGGCTACCCCTTC. The entire variable domain, with the rest obtained from reference TRBV7-2 and TRBJ1-2, is as follows: GAGVSQSPSNKVTEKGKDVELRCDPISGHTALYWYRQSLGQGLEFLIYFQGNSAPDKSGLPSDRFSAERTGGSVSTLTIQRTQQEDSAVYLCASSAGQDYGYPFGSGTRLTVV.

The V call is TRBV6-6, the J call TRBJ1-2; 7 bases align to TRBD1. The CDR3 covers 14 residues. Germline-derived CDR1 and CDR2 are MNHNY and SVGAGI (reference sequence). The J segment lost 5 bases and the V segment lost 4 bases, leaving 7 bases of the junction unmatched. The CDR3 region has the DNA TGTGCCAGCAGTTTTGACAGGGTGGGGTATGGCTACACCTTC. Protein: CASSFDRVGYGYTF.

The rearrangement joins TRBV5-1 to TRBJ2-1, with a weak D call TRBD2 (6 bases). CDR1 and CDR2 (germline): SGHRS, YFSETQ. Trimming took off 0 bases at V and 8 bases at J, with 18 bases between the two ends. This CDR3 has 16 residues. The CDR3 region is CASSLVGLNPPDEQFF. For the CDR3, the DNA is TGCGCCAGCAGCTTGGTCGGACTAAACCCCCCCGATGAGCAGTTCTTC. The variable domain in full, completed from reference TRBV5-1 and TRBJ2-1, reads KAGVTQTPRYLIKTRGQQVTLSCSPISGHRSVSWYQQTPGQGLQFLFEYFSETQRNKGNFPGRFSGRQFSNSRSEMNVSTLELGDSALYLCASSLVGLNPPDEQFFGPGTRLTVL.

The chain combines TRBV4-2 with TRBJ1-5, with unresolved D. The V gene lost 3 bases and the J gene lost 3 bases, with 9 bases spanning the gap. The CDR3 totals 14 residues. Germline V gene lookup returns CDR1 LGHNA and CDR2 YNFKEQ. The CDR3 DNA is TGTGCCAGCAGCCATGGACTTGCCAATCAGCCCCAGCATTTT. It translates to CASSHGLANQPQHF.

This clone was seen a few times. The germline gene is not matched at one end of the junction; a read error may be the cause. This chain links TRBV7-9 with TRBJ1-6; D uncertain. The CDR3 extends over 12 amino acids. Germline values: CDR1 SEHNR, CDR2 FQNEAQ (reference sequence). The CDR3 loop is CSSSHTPLHLHF. CDR3 nucleotides: TGTTCCAGCAGCCATACTCCGCTTCACCTCCACTTT.

The chain combines TRBV5-4 with TRBJ1-6; 9 bases fit TRBD1. V shed 4 bases, J shed 9 bases, and the junction held 5 bases outside the gene matches. The CDR3 contains 14 residues. The V gene's germline CDR1 is SGHNT and CDR2 YYREEE (reference sequence). The CDR3 protein is CASSGDRVTSPLHF. CDR3 coding DNA: TGTGCCAGCAGCGGGGACAGGGTCACTTCACCCCTCCACTTT. Drawing the rest from reference TRBV5-4 and TRBJ1-6, the complete variable domain is ETGVTQSPTHLIKTRGQQVTLRCSSQSGHNTVSWYQQALGQGPQFIFQYYREEENGRGNFPPRFSGLQFPNYSSELNVNALELDDSALYLCASSGDRVTSPLHFGNGTRLTVT.

The chain has TRBV5-6 and TRBJ2-1; TRBD1 matches at 7 bases. The CDR3 spans 12 residues. The junction had 2 bases not matched to a gene; V was cut back by 4 bases and J by 7 bases. The germline CDR1 and CDR2 sequences are SGHDT and YYEEEE. The CDR3 DNA sequence: TGTGCCAGCAGCATCAGGGGGAATGAGCAGTTCTTC. Its translation is CASSIRGNEQFF.

The chain uses TRBV23-1 and TRBJ2-5, with D unresolved. TRBV23-1 belongs to the ORF category, with a function that is uncertain. V was cut by 6 bases and J by 7 bases, with 12 bases left in between. The CDR3 extends over 12 amino acids. The CDR3 DNA sequence: TGCGCCAGCAGCCCTACTCCGCCGACCCAGTACTTC. Protein: CASSPTPPTQYF.

J is TRBJ2-5 and V is TRBV9; TRBD2 agrees at 12 bases. The junction had 2 bases not matched to a gene; V was cut back by 3 bases and J by 5 bases. Germline V gene sequence: CDR1 SGDLS, CDR2 YYNGEE. This CDR3 comprises 14 residues. The chain's CDR3 is CASSASGGAETQYF. CDR3 in DNA: TGTGCCAGCAGCGCTAGCGGGGGGGCGGAGACCCAGTACTTC.

The CDR3 nucleotides are TGTGCCAGCAGCTTATATACAGGGGGGCAAGAGACCCAGTACTTC. Translation: CASSLYTGGQETQYF. This chain connects TRBV7-6 to TRBJ2-5, with 8 bases aligning to TRBD1. The CDR3 extends over 15 amino acids. CDR1 SGHVS and CDR2 FNYEAQ come from the germline V gene. V lost 2 bases and J lost 2; bases outside the gene matches: 4.

This clone appeared once. This chain joins TRBV2 and TRBJ2-3; 10 bases match TRBD2. Looked up from germline, CDR1 is SNHLY and CDR2 is FYNNEI. The junction had 1 base not matched to a gene; V was cut back by 1 base and J by 3 bases. The length of the CDR3 is 15 residues. CDR3 sequence (DNA): TGTGCCAGCAGTGAAGAGCGGGGGGGGACAGATACGCAGTATTTT. Translating it yields CASSEERGGTDTQYF.

The chain has TRBV4-3 and TRBJ1-5; weak D call: TRBD1 (5 bases). Germline CDR1 and CDR2: LGHNA and YSLEER. CDR3 length: 17 residues. Trimming took 0 bases from V and 9 from J, leaving 21 bases between them. The CDR3 reads CASSQDSQALGGRPQHF. The CDR3 coding sequence is TGCGCCAGCAGCCAAGATTCACAGGCCTTGGGGGGTCGGCCCCAGCATTTT.

This rearrangement joins TRBV29-1 to TRBJ2-5; D possibly corresponds to TRBD2 (5 bases). This CDR3 is built from 13 residues. Deletions cut 2 bases from V and 7 bases from J, with 14 bases between. In germline, CDR1 is SQVTM, CDR2 ANQGSEA. The CDR3 coding sequence is TGCAGCGTTGAAATCGAAAGGGCGGGGACCCAGTACTTC. Translation gives CSVEIERAGTQYF.

This clone was observed a handful of times. The V and J genes are TRBV5-1 and TRBJ1-4; TRBD1 matches 9 bases. This CDR3 spans 14 amino acids. Germline assignment: CDR1 SGHRS and CDR2 YFSETQ. Trimming cost V 5 bases and J 3 bases; bases outside gene matches: 2. The chain's CDR3 is CASRGQGSNEKLFF. CDR3 bases: TGCGCCAGCAGGGGACAGGGTTCTAATGAAAAACTGTTTTTT. The full variable domain, in which reference TRBV5-1 and TRBJ1-4 provide the parts outside the CDR3, is KAGVTQTPRYLIKTRGQQVTLSCSPISGHRSVSWYQQTPGQGLQFLFEYFSETQRNKGNFPGRFSGRQFSNSRSEMNVSTLELGDSALYLCASRGQGSNEKLFFGSGTQLSVL.

Comment on this clone: This may be a read error: a much more frequent sequence differs by one nucleotide. The V gene is TRBV6-1, the J gene TRBJ2-2, with a possible D match to TRBD1 (5 bases). Between the trimmed V and J ends, which lost 3 bases and 3 bases, there was a span of 5 bases. The germline V gene has CDR1 MNHNS and CDR2 SASEGT. The CDR3 is 13 residues long. For the CDR3, the DNA is TGTGCCAGCAGTGACAGGGACACCGGGGAGCTGTTTTTT. Translation: CASSDRDTGELFF.

Ten or more counts support this clone. This chain links TRBV7-3 with TRBJ1-3; D not resolved. The CDR3 covers 16 residues. CDR1 SGHTA and CDR2 FQGTGA come from the germline V gene. With 0 bases removed from V and 1 base from J, the gap between germline ends came to 10 bases. The CDR3 reads CASSLTYAISGNTIYF. The CDR3 region has the DNA TGTGCCAGCAGCTTAACGTATGCGATATCTGGAAACACCATATATTTT.

The chain links TRBV7-9 to TRBJ1-1, with D hard to call. The CDR3 contains 17 residues. Germline loops: CDR1 SEHNR, CDR2 FQNEAQ (reference sequence). V lost 3 bases, J lost 1 base, and 18 bases lay in between. In nucleotides, the CDR3 is TGTGCCAGCAGCTTGGTCAGCGAGGCATATGAGAACACTGAAGCTTTCTTT. Encoded protein: CASSLVSEAYENTEAFF.

The chain recombines TRBV5-1 with TRBJ1-1; D is perhaps TRBD1 (6 bases). This CDR3 spans 18 amino acids. The V and J ends lost 4 bases and 2 bases respectively, with 24 bases between them. CDR1 and CDR2 from the germline V gene are SGHRS and YFSETQ. CDR3 DNA sequence: TGCGCCAGCAGCGGGGGGGCACAGGCCTCCCTAGCAAACACTGAAGCTTTCTTT. This encodes CASSGGAQASLANTEAFF.